This entry lists 16 T cell receptor beta chains sequenced from one sample in a study of T-cell reconstitution after alpha-beta-depleted transplantation in children (dated by TCRdb to 2015 to 2016). The protocol used for the library was PCR. TCRdb lists the instrument as Illumina HiSeq 2500. TCR library preparation used molecular barcoding, with unique molecular identifiers applied to normalize quantification of the TCRbeta repertoire. TCRdb cleaned the public reads at Q25 with fastp, built clones with MiXCR and kept in-frame beta chains. Rows with one shared CDR3 protein collapse into an entry with the most common genes and DNA. A total of 450,000 to 600,000 distinct CDR3 sequences appear in this sample, 30% to 35% of them only once. Of the sample, approximately 2.3% falls within the top ten clones. This sample comprised PBMCs from the stem cell graft donor, obtained from the stem cell graft. Every receptor here comes from a human donor who donated a stem cell graft to a child with aplastic anemia.

The chain is built from TRBV5-5 and TRBJ1-2; tentative D call: TRBD1 (5 bases). The CDR3 runs 12 residues. The V gene lost 8 bases and the J gene lost 7 bases, with 15 bases spanning the gap. Per germline, CDR1 SGHKS and CDR2 YYEKEE (reference sequence). The CDR3 DNA sequence: TGTGCCAGTGCACGAGGGACGACTGGCTACACCTTC. Translation gives CASARGTTGYTF.

The rearrangement joins TRBV12-2 to TRBJ1-1. TRBV12-2 has pseudogene status. This CDR3 comprises 14 residues. CDR3 in DNA: TGTGCAAGTCGCTTAGCAGTCCCGGTAACTGAAGCTTTCTTT. As protein: CASRLAVPVTEAFF.

This sequence joins TRBV28 and TRBJ2-1; tentatively, D is TRBD1 (6 bases). This CDR3 region has 16 residues. Germline V gives CDR1 MDHEN, CDR2 SYDVKM. Between the trimmed V and J ends, which lost 3 bases and 4 bases, there was a span of 16 bases. CDR3 in amino acids: CASSLYRAGGYNEQFF. DNA for the CDR3: TGTGCCAGCAGTTTGTACAGGGCTGGTGGGTACAATGAGCAGTTCTTC.

The chain couples TRBV28 to TRBJ1-5; 7 nucleotides line up with TRBD1. V lost 2 bases to trimming and J lost 6 bases; unmatched junction nucleotides: 7. The CDR3 consists of 15 residues. Per the germline V gene, CDR1 is MDHEN and CDR2 is SYDVKM. In DNA form, the CDR3 reads TGTGCCAGCAGTTTAGATGACAGGGTGGGTCAGCCCCAGCATTTT. It is translated as CASSLDDRVGQPQHF.

In its sample, this clonotype was seen a few times. The chain employs TRBV7-2 and TRBJ1-5; D unresolved. Germline V gives CDR1 SGHTA, CDR2 FQGNSA. V shed 3 bases and J shed 2 bases, with 17 bases lying between them. This CDR3 comprises 17 residues. The CDR3 loop is CASSFRRGITGNQPQHF. CDR3 nucleotides: TGTGCCAGCAGCTTCAGGCGGGGTATTACAGGCAATCAGCCCCAGCATTTT.

In this sample, this clonotype turned up a few times. The CDR3 region has the DNA TGCAGCGTTCCCGAGCCCCAGTACTTC. This translates into CSVPEPQYF. V usage is TRBV29-1 and J usage is TRBJ2-5; D ambiguous. Germline V gene data show CDR1 as SQVTM and CDR2 as ANQGSEA. V dropped 5 bases and J dropped 9 bases, with 7 bases sitting between them. CDR3 length: 9 residues.

This clonotype was seen more than once but under ten times. The chain links TRBV27 to TRBJ1-6; the D is unclear. V gave up 1 base and J gave up 10 bases, with 8 bases separating them. From germline, CDR1 is MNHEY and CDR2 SMNVEV (reference sequence). CDR3 length: 13 residues. The chain's CDR3 is CASSLWWASPLHF. CDR3 coding DNA: TGTGCCAGCAGTTTATGGTGGGCCTCACCCCTCCACTTT.

The chain employs TRBV12-3 or TRBV12-4 and TRBJ2-1, with 7 bases matching TRBD2. V was clipped by 7 bases and J by 2 bases; unmatched bases: 8. The CDR3 consists of 15 residues. This CDR3 reads CASTLSLAAYNEQFF. CDR3 in DNA: TGTGCCAGCACCCTTTCCCTAGCGGCCTACAATGAGCAGTTCTTC.

This clonotype was recorded once. The chain is built from TRBV30 and TRBJ2-6, with D possibly being TRBD2 (6 bases). CDR1 and CDR2 (germline): GTSNPN, SVGIG (reference sequence). This CDR3 spans 15 amino acids. V lost 3 bases to trimming and J lost 1 base, with 10 bases between them. Written as DNA, the CDR3 is TGTGCCTGGAGCACCGGGACTTCTGGGGCCAACGTCCTGACTTTC. Amino acid sequence: CAWSTGTSGANVLTF.

This clonotype was seen a handful of times. CDR3 in amino acids: CATGLDSKLQYF. As DNA, the CDR3 is TGTGCCACCGGCCTAGACTCAAAACTTCAGTACTTC. The J gene is TRBJ2-4, the V gene TRBV6-2 or TRBV6-3; D gene ambiguous. The germline CDR1 and CDR2 sequences are MNHEY and SVGEGT. Between the trimmed V and J ends, which lost 10 bases and 11 bases, there was a span of 18 bases. The CDR3 spans 12 residues.

In this sample, this clonotype turned up a few times. The chain joins TRBV27 to TRBJ2-1, with D tentatively TRBD1 or TRBD2 (5 bases each). This CDR3 has 15 residues. V was clipped by 5 bases and J by 7 bases, with 18 bases between them. The germline V gene has CDR1 MNHEY and CDR2 SMNVEV (reference sequence). Written as DNA, the CDR3 is TGTGCCAGCAGTCAACGGGAAGGGACGGGGAATGAGCAGTTCTTC. Protein: CASSQREGTGNEQFF.

This clonotype was counted only a few times. The V call is TRBV29-1, the J call TRBJ2-1; D unclear. Germline V gives CDR1 SQVTM, CDR2 ANQGSEA. V lost 1 base and J lost 1, with 11 bases in between. This CDR3 has 15 amino acids. The CDR3 sequence is CSVEGSRQSYNEQFF. The CDR3 nucleotides read TGCAGCGTTGAAGGCTCGCGACAATCCTACAATGAGCAGTTCTTC.

This clonotype has only a few counts. V usage is TRBV12-3 or TRBV12-4 and J usage is TRBJ1-3; maybe TRBD1 (5 bases). The CDR3 contains 15 residues. V lost 5 bases to trimming and J lost 4 bases, with 15 bases between them. CDR3 nucleotide sequence: TGTGCCAGCAGTCCCAGATTGGGGGACGGAAACACCATATATTTT. Residues: CASSPRLGDGNTIYF.

This clonotype was seen more than once but under ten times. Here the CDR3 DNA reads TGCGCCAGCAGCTTGCTTCAGGAAAATTCACCCCTCCACTTT. Its protein is CASSLLQENSPLHF. The genes are TRBV5-1 and TRBJ1-6; no definite D call. The length of the CDR3 is 14 residues. Between the trimmed V and J ends, which lost 1 base and 7 bases, there was a span of 9 bases. Germline V gene data show CDR1 as SGHRS and CDR2 as YFSETQ.

V is TRBV5-1 and J is TRBJ2-1; 9 bases align to TRBD2. Germline V gene lookup returns CDR1 SGHRS and CDR2 YFSETQ. V trimming: 4 bases; J trimming: 7 bases; junction bases outside the gene matches: 9. The CDR3 consists of 15 residues. CDR3 amino acids: CASSRSGSESNEQFF. CDR3 nucleotide sequence: TGCGCCAGCAGCCGTAGCGGGAGCGAAAGTAATGAGCAGTTCTTC.

The chain combines TRBV5-5 with TRBJ2-2; D assignment may be TRBD1 or TRBD2 (5 bases each). Germline CDR1 is SGHKS and CDR2 is YYEKEE (reference sequence). CDR3 length: 17 residues. Trimming left V 2 bases short and J 0 bases short, with 14 bases between. CDR3 DNA sequence: TGTGCCAGCAGCTTTTTCACGGGGCCAACGAACACCGGGGAGCTGTTTTTT. Its translation is CASSFFTGPTNTGELFF.